The T cell receptor (beta chain) under discussion was sequenced for a study of blood T cell repertoires in COVID-19 (dated by TCRdb to the early 2020s). For context, the study as a whole: Samples covering the acute and convalescent phases of COVID-19 were provided by collaborators in the United States, Italy and Spain. HLA class I and class II types, where available, came from metadata supplied by the sample provider rather than from assay-based typing. Samples came from the ongoing ImmuneRACE study (first 160 participants) plus 1,254 subjects from 6 global collaborators. Deeply sampled blood TCRbeta repertoires from subjects exposed to, actively infected with, or recovered from COVID-19 were included in the dataset. The sample metadata nearly always contained a de-identified subject ID, COVID-19 status, age in years and sex. The repertoires were released in a freely available public database intended as a resource for research on the immune response to SARS-CoV-2. The prospective study material was composed of cDNA or gDNA derived from T cells, B-cell-depleted T cells, or PBMCs.

Overall study results and their limits: The quantity of clinical and demographic metadata differed by source and by participant and was supplied without curation.

A word on this clone: The specificity of this receptor is unknown. No clone much larger than this one lies a single base away; base qualities are absent.

TCRbeta CDR3 regions were amplified from genomic DNA by means of the immunoSEQ Assay, a bias-controlled multiplex PCR. Per the source publication's procedure: Nucleated cell counts per sample were estimated from amplification of reference gene primers within the assay. To quantify the absolute abundance of each unique TCRbeta CDR3 rearrangement, sequence reads were collapsed and filtered. Productive Simpson clonality was computed per sample as the square root of Simpson's diversity index over productive rearrangements. The immuneACCESS repertoire file appears here via TCRdb, limited to in-frame rearrangements. These files lack a portion of the clones; in checked studies, under half of the deficit traces to unresolved V genes, and the cause of the others is not known. V, J and clone size derive from that table, while D and trimming were established from the DNA sequence. This sample holds 90,000 to 150,000 clones; 65% to 90% were observed only once. The top ten clones comprise under 13% of the sample.

Each collaborating institution followed its own protocols to collect whole blood in K2EDTA tubes. For TCRbeta analysis, collaborator samples were shipped as frozen whole blood, as isolated PBMCs, or as DNA extracted from either sample type. The sample taken for sequencing was peripheral blood. This sequence was found in an elderly man with acute or convalescent COVID-19.

The DNA sequence reads TGTGCCAGCAGCCAAGGGACAGGGGGCAGGCAGCCCCAGCATTTT. Its protein reads: CASSQGTGGRQPQHF. The chain was built from TRBV3-1 (or the pseudogene TRBV3-2) and TRBJ1-5, and 11 junctional nucleotides match TRBD1. The CDR3 covers 15 residues, taking in both the cysteine and the phenylalanine. The retained sequence is limited to the CDR3, 45 bases, with the frame set at the first base. For CDR1 and CDR2, the germline V gene (reference sequence) lists LGHDT and YNNKEL. Trimming leaves V shorter by 1 base and J shorter by 7 bases, with the junction holding 3 bases beyond the gene matches.